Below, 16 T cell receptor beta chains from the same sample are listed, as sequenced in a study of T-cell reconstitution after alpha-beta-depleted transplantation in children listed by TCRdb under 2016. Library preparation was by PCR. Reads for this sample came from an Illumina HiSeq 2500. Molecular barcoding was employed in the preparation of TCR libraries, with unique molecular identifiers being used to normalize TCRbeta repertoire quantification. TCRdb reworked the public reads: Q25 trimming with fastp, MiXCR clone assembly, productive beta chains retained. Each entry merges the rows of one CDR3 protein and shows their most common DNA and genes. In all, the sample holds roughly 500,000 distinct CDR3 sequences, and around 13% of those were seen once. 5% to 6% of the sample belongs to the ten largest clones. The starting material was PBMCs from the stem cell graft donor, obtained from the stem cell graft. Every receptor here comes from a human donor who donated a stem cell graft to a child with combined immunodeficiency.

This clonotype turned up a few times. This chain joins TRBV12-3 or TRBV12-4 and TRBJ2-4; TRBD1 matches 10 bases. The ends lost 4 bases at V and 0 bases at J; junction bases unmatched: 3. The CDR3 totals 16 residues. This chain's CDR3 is CASSWTGGVAKNIQYF. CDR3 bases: TGTGCCAGCAGTTGGACAGGGGGAGTAGCCAAAAACATTCAGTACTTC.

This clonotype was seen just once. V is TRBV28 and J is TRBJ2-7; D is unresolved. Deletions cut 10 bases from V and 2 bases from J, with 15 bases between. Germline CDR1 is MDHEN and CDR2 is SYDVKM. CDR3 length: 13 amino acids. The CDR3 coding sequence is TGTGCCACCGCGCTGGGCCCTACCTACGAGCAGTACTTC. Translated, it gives CATALGPTYEQYF.

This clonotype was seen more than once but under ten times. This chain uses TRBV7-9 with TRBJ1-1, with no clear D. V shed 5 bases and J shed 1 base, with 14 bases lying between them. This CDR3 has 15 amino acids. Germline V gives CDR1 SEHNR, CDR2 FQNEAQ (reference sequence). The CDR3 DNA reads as TGTGCCAGCAGCCAAGGGCTACTAACGAACACTGAAGCTTTCTTT. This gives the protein CASSQGLLTNTEAFF. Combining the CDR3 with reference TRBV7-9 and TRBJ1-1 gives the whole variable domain DTGVSQNPRHKITKRGQNVTFRCDPISEHNRLYWYRQTLGQGPEFLTYFQNEAQLEKSRLLSDRFSAERPKGSFSTLEIQRTEQGDSAMYLCASSQGLLTNTEAFFGQGTRLTVV.

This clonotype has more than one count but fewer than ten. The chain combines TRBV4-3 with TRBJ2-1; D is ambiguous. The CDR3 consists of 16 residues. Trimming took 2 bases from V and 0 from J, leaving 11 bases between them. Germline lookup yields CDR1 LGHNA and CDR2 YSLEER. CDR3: CASSQMRLSSYNEQFF. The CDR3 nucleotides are TGCGCCAGCAGCCAAATGCGTCTGAGCTCCTACAATGAGCAGTTCTTC.

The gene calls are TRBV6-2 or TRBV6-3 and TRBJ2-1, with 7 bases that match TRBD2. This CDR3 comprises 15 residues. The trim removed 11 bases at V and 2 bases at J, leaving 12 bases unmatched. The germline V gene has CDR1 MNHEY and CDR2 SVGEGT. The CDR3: CACHGVGGTYNEQFF. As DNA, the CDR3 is TGTGCCTGCCACGGGGTGGGAGGGACCTACAATGAGCAGTTCTTC.

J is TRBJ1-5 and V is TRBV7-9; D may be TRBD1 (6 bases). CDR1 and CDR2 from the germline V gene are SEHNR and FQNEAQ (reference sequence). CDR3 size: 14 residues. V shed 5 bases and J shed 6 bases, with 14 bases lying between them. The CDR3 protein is CASSQVGTFQPQHF. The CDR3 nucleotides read TGTGCCAGCAGCCAAGTCGGGACATTTCAGCCCCAGCATTTT.

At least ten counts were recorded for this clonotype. The CDR3 loop reads CSVMGLAKNIQYF. CDR3 nucleotides: TGCAGCGTTATGGGATTAGCCAAAAACATTCAGTACTTC. This rearrangement joins TRBV29-1 to TRBJ2-4; no reliable D call. The germline gives CDR1 SQVTM, CDR2 ANQGSEA. The CDR3 loop spans 13 amino acids. Between the trimmed V and J ends, which lost 5 bases and 0 bases, there was a span of 8 bases.

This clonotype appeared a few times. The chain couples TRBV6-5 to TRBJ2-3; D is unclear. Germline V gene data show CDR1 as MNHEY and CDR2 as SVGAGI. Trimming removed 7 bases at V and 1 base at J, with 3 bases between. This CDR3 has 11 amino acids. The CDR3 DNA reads TGTGCCAGCAAGCGCACAGATACGCAGTATTTT. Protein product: CASKRTDTQYF.

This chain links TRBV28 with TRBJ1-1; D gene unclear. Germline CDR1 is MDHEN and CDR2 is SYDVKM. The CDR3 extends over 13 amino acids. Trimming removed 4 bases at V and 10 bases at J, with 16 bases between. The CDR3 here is CASSSPRPEGAFF. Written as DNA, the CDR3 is TGTGCCAGCAGTTCCCCCCGGCCCGAAGGAGCTTTCTTT. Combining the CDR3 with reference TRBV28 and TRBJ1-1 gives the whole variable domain DVKVTQSSRYLVKRTGEKVFLECVQDMDHENMFWYRQDPGLGLRLIYFSYDVKMKEKGDIPEGYSVSREKKERFSLILESASTNQTSMYLCASSSPRPEGAFFGQGTRLTVV.

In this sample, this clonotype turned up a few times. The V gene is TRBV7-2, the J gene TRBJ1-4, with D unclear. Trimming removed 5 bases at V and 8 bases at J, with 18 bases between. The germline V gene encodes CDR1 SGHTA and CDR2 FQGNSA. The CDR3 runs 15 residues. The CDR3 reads CASSVLIALEEKLFF. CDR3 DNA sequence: TGTGCCAGCAGCGTGCTGATCGCCCTGGAGGAAAAACTGTTTTTT. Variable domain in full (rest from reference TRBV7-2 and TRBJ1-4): GAGVSQSPSNKVTEKGKDVELRCDPISGHTALYWYRQSLGQGLEFLIYFQGNSAPDKSGLPSDRFSAERTGGSVSTLTIQRTQQEDSAVYLCASSVLIALEEKLFFGSGTQLSVL.

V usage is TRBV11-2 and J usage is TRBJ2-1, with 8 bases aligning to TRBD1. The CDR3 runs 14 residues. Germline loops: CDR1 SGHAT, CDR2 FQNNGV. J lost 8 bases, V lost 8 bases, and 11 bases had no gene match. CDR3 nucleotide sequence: TGTGCCAGCGGAGGTACCGGGACAGGTTATGAGCAGTTCTTC. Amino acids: CASGGTGTGYEQFF.

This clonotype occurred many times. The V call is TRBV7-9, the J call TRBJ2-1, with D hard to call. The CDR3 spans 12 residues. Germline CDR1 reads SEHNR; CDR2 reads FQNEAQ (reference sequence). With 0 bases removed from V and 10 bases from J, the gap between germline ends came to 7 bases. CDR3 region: CASSLAMGEQFF. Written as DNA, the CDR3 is TGTGCCAGCAGCTTAGCGATGGGAGAGCAGTTCTTC.

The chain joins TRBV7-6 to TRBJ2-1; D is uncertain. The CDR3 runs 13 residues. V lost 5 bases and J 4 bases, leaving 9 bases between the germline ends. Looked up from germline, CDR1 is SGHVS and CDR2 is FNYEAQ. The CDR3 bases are TGTGCCAGCAGCCGAGACGGGTACAATGAGCAGTTCTTC. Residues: CASSRDGYNEQFF. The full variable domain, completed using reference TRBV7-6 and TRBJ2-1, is GAGVSQSPRYKVTKRGQDVALRCDPISGHVSLYWYRQALGQGPEFLTYFNYEAQQDKSGLPNDRFSAERPEGSISTLTIQRTEQRDSAMYRCASSRDGYNEQFFGPGTRLTVL.

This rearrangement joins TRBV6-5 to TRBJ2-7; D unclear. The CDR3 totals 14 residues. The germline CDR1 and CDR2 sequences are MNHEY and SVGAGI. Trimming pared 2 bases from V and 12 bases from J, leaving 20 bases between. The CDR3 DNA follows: TGTGCCAGCAGTTACGGTGGGCCCCCCGAGGCCCCGTACTTC. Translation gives CASSYGGPPEAPYF.

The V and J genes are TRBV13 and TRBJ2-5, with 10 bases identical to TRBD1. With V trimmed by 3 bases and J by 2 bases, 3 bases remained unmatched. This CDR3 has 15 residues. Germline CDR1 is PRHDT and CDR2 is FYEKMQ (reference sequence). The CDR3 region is CASSLTGGTQETQYF. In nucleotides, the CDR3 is TGTGCCAGCAGCTTGACAGGGGGCACGCAAGAGACCCAGTACTTC.

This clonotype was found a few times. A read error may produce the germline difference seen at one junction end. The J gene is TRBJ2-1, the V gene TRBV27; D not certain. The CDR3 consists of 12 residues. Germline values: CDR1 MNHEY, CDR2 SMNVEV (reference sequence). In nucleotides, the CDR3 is TGTGCCAGCGGTCCCTCCCACAATGAGCAGTTCTTC. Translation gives CASGPSHNEQFF.